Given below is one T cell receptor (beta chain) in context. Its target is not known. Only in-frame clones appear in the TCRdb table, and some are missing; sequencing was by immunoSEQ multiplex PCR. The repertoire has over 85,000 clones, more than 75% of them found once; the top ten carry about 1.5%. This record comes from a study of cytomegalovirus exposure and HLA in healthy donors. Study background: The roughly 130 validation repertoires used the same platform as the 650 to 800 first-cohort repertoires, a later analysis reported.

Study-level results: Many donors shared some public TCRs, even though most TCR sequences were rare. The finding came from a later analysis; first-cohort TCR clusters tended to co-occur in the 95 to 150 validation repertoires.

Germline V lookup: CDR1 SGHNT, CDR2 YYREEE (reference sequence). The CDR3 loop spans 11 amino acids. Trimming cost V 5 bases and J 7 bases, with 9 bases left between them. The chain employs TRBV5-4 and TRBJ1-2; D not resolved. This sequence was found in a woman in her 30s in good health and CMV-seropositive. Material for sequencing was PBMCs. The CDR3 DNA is TGTGCCAGCAGTAACTACCTTGGCTACACCTTC. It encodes CASSNYLGYTF.